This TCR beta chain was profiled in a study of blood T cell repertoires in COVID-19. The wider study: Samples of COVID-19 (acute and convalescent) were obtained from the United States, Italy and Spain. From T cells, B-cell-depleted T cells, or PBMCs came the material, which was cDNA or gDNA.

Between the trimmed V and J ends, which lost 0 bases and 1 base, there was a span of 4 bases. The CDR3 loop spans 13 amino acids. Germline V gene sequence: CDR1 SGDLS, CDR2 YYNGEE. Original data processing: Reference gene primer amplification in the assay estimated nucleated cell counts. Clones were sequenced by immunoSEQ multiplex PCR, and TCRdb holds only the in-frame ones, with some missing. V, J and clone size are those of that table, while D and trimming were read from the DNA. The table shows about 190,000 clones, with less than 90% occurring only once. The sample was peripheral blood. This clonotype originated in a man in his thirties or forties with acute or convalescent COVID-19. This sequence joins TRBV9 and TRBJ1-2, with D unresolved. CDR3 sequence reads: CASSVALNYGYTF. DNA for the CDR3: TGTGCCAGCAGCGTAGCTCTTAACTATGGCTACACCTTC.